This T cell receptor (beta chain) is drawn from a study of T-cell reconstitution after alpha-beta-depleted transplantation in children. This clonotype was picked up many times. The CDR3 is 15 amino acids. CDR1 and CDR2 (germline): SEHNR, FQNEAQ (reference sequence). V lost 5 bases, J lost 10 bases, and 21 bases lay in between. The TCRbeta library incorporated unique molecular identifiers. TCRdb fed the PCR reads into MiXCR, producing one record per CDR3 protein. Altogether hundreds of thousands of distinct CDR3 sequences are present, 12% being singletons, with the ten largest covering over 2.5%. The chain couples TRBV7-9 to TRBJ2-1; D is uncertain. The starting material was PBMCs from the stem cell graft donor, obtained from the stem cell graft. This sequence originates from a human donor who donated a stem cell graft to a child with acute lymphoblastic leukemia. Here the CDR3 reads CASSPPGNRSPEQFF. CDR3 nucleotide sequence: TGTGCCAGCAGCCCCCCTGGAAATCGTTCTCCGGAGCAGTTCTTC. Looking up the rest from reference TRBV7-9 and TRBJ2-1 gives the full variable domain: DTGVSQNPRHKITKRGQNVTFRCDPISEHNRLYWYRQTLGQGPEFLTYFQNEAQLEKSRLLSDRFSAERPKGSFSTLEIQRTEQGDSAMYLCASSPPGNRSPEQFFGPGTRLTVL.